This paragraph reports one T cell receptor beta chain. Its target is not known. Method: immunoSEQ multiplex PCR; TCRdb's copy keeps in-frame clones and lacks some. The data hold roughly 140,000 clones, with 90% to 95% observed a single time. These data come from a study of T cell responses to AZD1222 COVID-19 vaccine. Study observations and caveats: Spike-specific TCR depth and breadth grew after two AZD1222 doses.

This TCR derives from an adult in good health. Sequences were derived from peripheral blood, sampled on day 0 of AZD1222 vaccination.

CDR3 coding DNA: TGTGCCAGTAGTATCTCGGGGGGGACACAAGCTTTCTTT. This encodes CASSISGGTQAFF. The rearrangement uses TRBV19 and TRBJ1-1; TRBD1 might be the D (6 bases). The CDR3 length is 13 residues. The ends were cut back, 3 bases at V and 9 bases at J, with 14 bases in the middle. Germline CDR1 and CDR2: LNHDA and SQIVND (reference sequence).